This T cell receptor (beta chain) was captured by sequencing in a study of blood T cell repertoires in COVID-19. About the study: Researchers got acute and convalescent COVID-19 samples from the United States, Italy and Spain. Sources were T cells, B-cell-depleted T cells, or PBMCs; the material itself was cDNA or gDNA.

While infection was still active, Seattle patients were enrolled and then followed longitudinally. The CDR3 length is 12 residues. Germline CDR1 is KGHSH and CDR2 is LQKENI. V lost 3 bases, J lost 5 bases, and 8 bases lay in between. In the source study's methods: Estimates of nucleated cell counts were drawn from the amplification of reference gene primers. The data were produced by immunoSEQ multiplex PCR, yet TCRdb's version contains in-frame clones alone and is incomplete. V and J calls plus clone size are reproduced from that table; the DNA served to infer D and trimming. In the table there are roughly 170,000 clones, approximately 87% of which are singletons.

Sequencing used peripheral blood. The genes are TRBV18 and TRBJ2-7, with D hard to call. This clonotype was obtained from a woman in her seventies with COVID-19, enrolled during active disease. The CDR3 reads CASSPRLDEQYF. For the CDR3, the DNA is TGTGCCAGCTCACCGCGTCTAGACGAGCAGTACTTC.